This T cell receptor beta chain emerged from a study of cytomegalovirus exposure and HLA in healthy donors. This PCR relied on a set of 60 Vbeta primers and 13 Jbeta primers. Profiling relied on immunoSEQ multiplex PCR, and the TCRdb table lists in-frame clones only, not all of them. The table includes around 120,000 clones, roughly 79% detected once. The CDR3 covers 16 residues. The germline V gene encodes CDR1 MNHEY and CDR2 SVGAGI. J was trimmed by 2 bases and V by 2 bases; bases with no gene match: 7. This chain connects TRBV6-5 to TRBJ2-7; 9 nucleotides line up with TRBD2. The sequence derives from a woman in her thirties or forties in good health and CMV-seronegative. Source material: PBMCs. CDR3 region: CASSYASGTSPYEQYF. DNA of the CDR3: TGTGCCAGCAGTTACGCTTCCGGGACTAGCCCCTACGAGCAGTACTTC.